The rows below give T cell receptor beta chains drawn from one sample of a study of shared clonotypes between healthy human individuals. Assay used: immunoSEQ multiplex PCR; TCRdb lists only in-frame clones, some missing. The sample lists 2 million or so clones, roughly 95% seen once, with 0.9% to 1.4% in the top ten. The sample taken for sequencing was naive CD8+ T cells sorted from blood. These receptors all stem from a man aged 18 to 29 in good health. The CDR3 runs from the conserved cysteine through the conserved F or W. D genes are given only for firm matches. Clone size is shown for a subset of rows, as once, few, many or a class of expanded clone.

NA	NA	TRBV9	TRBJ2-3	CASSGQLTDTQYF	TGTGCCAGCAGCGGACAGCTCACAGATACGCAGTATTTT
NA	NA	TRBV13	TRBJ1-1	CASSTVNTEAFF	TGTGCCAGCAGCACTGTGAACACTGAAGCTTTCTTT
TRBD1	NA	TRBV5-4	TRBJ2-3	CASSIPGQGTDTQYF	TGTGCCAGCAGCATACCGGGACAGGGTACAGATACGCAGTATTTT
NA	NA	TRBV2	TRBJ2-7	CASRKTESYEQYF	TGTGCCAGCAGAAAGACAGAATCCTACGAGCAGTACTTC
NA	once	TRBV19	TRBJ1-1	CASSIGVFHTEAFF	TGTGCCAGTAGTATCGGGGTCTTCCACACTGAAGCTTTCTTT
TRBD2	NA	TRBV2	TRBJ2-4	CASSDEGGSGRNWNIQYF	TGTGCCAGCAGTGATGAAGGCGGTAGCGGGAGGAATTGGAACATTCAGTACTTC
NA	NA	TRBV29-1	TRBJ2-3	CSVVLQTGRGTTDTQYF	TGCAGCGTTGTACTCCAAACAGGTCGGGGGACCACAGATACGCAGTATTTT
TRBD2	NA	TRBV2	TRBJ2-2	CASSVGGLAGGGELFF	TGTGCCAGCAGTGTCGGCGGGCTAGCGGGGGGCGGGGAGCTGTTTTTT
NA	NA	TRBV7-9	TRBJ2-5	CASSHRLVNQETQYF	TGTGCCAGCAGCCACAGGTTGGTCAACCAAGAGACCCAGTACTTC
TRBD1	NA	TRBV27	TRBJ2-7	CASSPKTGGSYEQYF	TGTGCCAGCAGTCCCAAGACAGGGGGCTCCTACGAGCAGTACTTC
NA	NA	TRBV30	TRBJ1-2	CAWSVDPPGQMINGYTF	TGTGCCTGGAGTGTCGACCCTCCGGGACAAATGATCAATGGCTACACCTTC
NA	NA	TRBV9	TRBJ1-1	CASSVGDTTEAFF	TGTGCCAGCAGCGTAGGCGACACCACTGAAGCTTTCTTT
NA	NA	TRBV6-5	TRBJ1-1	CASSPRVVPNTEAFF	TGTGCCAGCAGCCCTCGTGTGGTCCCGAACACTGAAGCTTTCTTT
NA	NA	TRBV28	TRBJ1-2	CATASDGYYGYTF	TGTGCCACCGCCTCTGACGGATACTATGGCTACACCTTC
NA	NA	TRBV21-1	TRBJ1-3	CASSQKGNTIYF	TGTGCCAGCAGCCAAAAGGGAAACACCATATATTTT
NA	NA	TRBV5-1	TRBJ2-7	CASSWSQRNEQYF	TGCGCCAGCAGCTGGTCGCAAAGGAACGAGCAGTACTTC
NA	NA	TRBV9	TRBJ1-1	CASSVTGMDTEAFF	TGTGCCAGCAGCGTAACAGGGATGGACACTGAAGCTTTCTTT
NA	NA	TRBV6-5	TRBJ2-2	CASSYQGGTGELFF	TGTGCCAGCAGTTACCAGGGGGGCACCGGGGAGCTGTTTTTT
NA	once	TRBV25-1	TRBJ2-7	CASSESDSYEQYF	TGTGCCAGCAGTGAATCGGATTCCTACGAGCAGTACTTC
TRBD1	NA	TRBV13	TRBJ1-1	CASSLEGQGYTEAFF	TGTGCCAGCAGCCTCGAGGGACAGGGATACACTGAAGCTTTCTTT
NA	NA	TRBV7-9	TRBJ1-1	CASSSSLSGVNTEAFF	TGTGCCAGCAGTTCGTCCTTGAGTGGGGTGAACACTGAAGCTTTCTTT
NA	NA	TRBV4-1	TRBJ1-2	CASSQVVQLNYGYTF	TGCGCCAGCAGCCAGGTCGTACAGCTTAACTATGGCTACACCTTC
NA	NA	TRBV4-3	TRBJ1-1	CASSQVTGTTEAFF	TGCGCCAGCAGCCAAGTTACCGGGACGACTGAAGCTTTCTTT
TRBD1	NA	TRBV29-1	TRBJ1-4	CSVEDLRQGGEKLFF	TGCAGCGTTGAAGATCTCAGGCAGGGGGGTGAAAAACTGTTTTTT
NA	NA	TRBV19	TRBJ1-6	CASSPLTGPNSPLHF	TGTGCCAGTAGTCCCCTCACAGGGCCCAATTCACCCCTCCACTTT
NA	NA	TRBV9	TRBJ1-4	CASSVGGATNEKLFF	TGTGCCAGCAGCGTAGGAGGAGCAACTAATGAAAAACTGTTTTTT
NA	NA	TRBV6-5	TRBJ2-2	CASSYVGDGELFF	TGTGCCAGCAGTTACGTAGGGGACGGGGAGCTGTTTTTT
TRBD2	NA	TRBV5-1	TRBJ2-7	CASSLPSSGVAYEQYF	TGCGCCAGCAGCCTTCCTTCTAGCGGGGTGGCCTACGAGCAGTACTTC
NA	NA	TRBV11-3	TRBJ2-1	CASSLGGMNSYNEQFF	TGTGCCAGCAGTCTGGGTGGGATGAACTCCTACAATGAGCAGTTCTTC
NA	NA	TRBV6-1	TRBJ1-6	CASMASRENSPLHF	TGTGCCAGCATGGCTTCAAGGGAAAATTCACCCCTCCACTTT
NA	NA	TRBV2	TRBJ2-3	CARQSDTQYF	TGTGCCAGACAGTCCGATACGCAGTATTTT
TRBD2	NA	TRBV27	TRBJ2-2	CASSWSGGALNTGELFF	TGTGCCAGCAGTTGGAGCGGGGGGGCCCTAAACACCGGGGAGCTGTTTTTT
TRBD1	NA	TRBV29-1	TRBJ1-2	CSVDQGGTGYTF	TGCAGCGTTGATCAGGGGGGAACAGGCTACACCTTC
TRBD1	NA	TRBV2	TRBJ1-4	CASTTTGRAEKLFF	TGTGCCAGCACCACGACAGGGAGGGCTGAAAAACTGTTTTTT
NA	NA	TRBV2	TRBJ1-2	CASSEVGDYGYTF	TGTGCCAGCAGTGAAGTAGGAGACTATGGCTACACCTTC
NA	NA	TRBV27	TRBJ2-5	CASKMGGGETQYF	TGTGCCAGTAAGATGGGGGGCGGGGAGACCCAGTACTTC
NA	NA	TRBV2	TRBJ2-4	CASSEQVGLAKNIQYF	TGTGCCAGCAGTGAACAGGTGGGGTTAGCCAAAAACATTCAGTACTTC
TRBD1	once	TRBV5-4	TRBJ2-1	CARGPVDRILNEQFF	TGTGCCAGGGGGCCCGTGGACAGGATTCTCAATGAGCAGTTCTTC
NA	NA	TRBV5-6	TRBJ2-4	CASSLGLGAKNIQYF	TGTGCCAGCAGCTTGGGTCTGGGAGCCAAAAACATTCAGTACTTC
NA	NA	TRBV7-9	TRBJ1-2	CASSLDGGKAYGYTF	TGTGCCAGCAGCTTAGATGGAGGGAAGGCCTATGGCTACACCTTC
NA	NA	TRBV7-6	TRBJ2-7	CASSLGPSYEQYF	TGTGCCAGCAGCTTAGGACCCTCCTACGAGCAGTACTTC
TRBD1	NA	TRBV5-6	TRBJ2-7	CASSAGTGESF	TGTGCCAGCAGCGCCGGGACAGGGGAATCATTC
NA	NA	TRBV10-1	TRBJ2-1	CASSENPYNEQFF	TGCGCCAGCAGTGAGAATCCTTACAATGAGCAGTTCTTC